This T cell receptor (beta chain) was recorded in a study of blood T cell repertoires in COVID-19. Study overall: Collection of acute and convalescent COVID-19 samples took place in the United States, Italy and Spain. PBMCs, B-cell-depleted T cells, or T cells provided the cDNA or gDNA that made up the material.

With 0 bases removed from V and 5 bases from J, the gap between germline ends came to 3 bases. Germline V CDR1 and CDR2: ENHRY, SYGVKD. The length of the CDR3 is 12 residues. Original data processing: Using reference gene primer amplification, nucleated cell counts were estimated. TCRdb's copy holds only in-frame clones and misses some; the assay was immunoSEQ multiplex PCR. V and J calls and clone size come straight from that table; D and trimming were deduced from the DNA. This sample yields about 94,000 clones, of which 60% to 85% are seen a single time; roughly 45% belongs to the top ten. Sequences were obtained from peripheral blood. The V and J genes are TRBV10-3 and TRBJ2-3; D not resolved. This receptor was taken from a human donor in a cohort sampled during active COVID-19. CDR3 DNA: TGTGCCATCAGTGAGTCTCGAGATACGCAGTATTTT. Protein product: CAISESRDTQYF.